The rows below give T cell receptor beta chains drawn from one sample of a study of blood T cell repertoires in COVID-19. Sequencing used immunoSEQ multiplex PCR; TCRdb keeps in-frame clones, though not all of them. The sample has a few hundred thousand clones; about 88% are singletons. Sequenced sample: peripheral blood. These receptors all come from a woman between 65 and 79 years old with COVID-19, enrolled during active disease. Both conserved end residues are part of each CDR3. A D gene is named only where the DNA matches it firmly.

V	D	length	J	CDR3
TRBV27	TRBD1	16	TRBJ1-6	CASSARGQPYNSPLHF
TRBV7-2	TRBD2	15	TRBJ2-5	CASSLAGLAVETQYF
TRBV3-1/TRBV3-2	-	15	TRBJ2-2	CASSPPGTFTGELFF
TRBV7-2	-	15	TRBJ1-3	CASSLSGGSGNTIYF
TRBV28	TRBD1	16	TRBJ1-3	CASSPADRGFSNTIYF
TRBV7-2	TRBD1	15	TRBJ2-5	CASSSPGQGKETQYF
TRBV6-5	-	12	TRBJ2-2	CASVEGPGELFF
TRBV5-1	-	11	TRBJ2-7	CASSEGREQYF
TRBV3-1/TRBV3-2	-	14	TRBJ2-5	CASSPSAAGETQYF
TRBV3-1/TRBV3-2	TRBD1	13	TRBJ1-2	CASSQTGQGSYTF
TRBV7-3	-	14	TRBJ2-5	CASSLTGSGETQYF
TRBV2	-	13	TRBJ1-1	CASIDPPNTEAFF
TRBV30	-	15	TRBJ1-5	CAWSRDSYSNQPQHF
TRBV9	-	15	TRBJ1-3	CASSVDPGTGNTIYF
TRBV5-1	-	14	TRBJ1-1	CASSLDGRNTEAFF
TRBV5-6	-	13	TRBJ2-7	CASSLASTYEQYF
TRBV30	-	14	TRBJ1-2	CAWSVWPREDGYTF